Listed below are T cell receptor beta chains from one sample, sequenced in a study of OX40 agonist ivuxolimab in advanced cancers. Generated by immunoSEQ multiplex PCR, the TCRdb table keeps only in-frame clones and is missing some. The table records some 77,000 clones, 85% to 90% of them present only once. The source was CD4+ or CD8+ T cells sorted from blood, collected in a trial of the OX40 agonist ivuxolimab. The source of these receptors is an adult with an advanced solid tumor such as melanoma, head and neck, liver or kidney cancer. Each CDR3 is given with its conserved first and last residue. The D gene is left open where the match is weak. A clone size is listed for some rows: how often the clone was seen (once, few, many), or a class if it is expanded.

v_gene: TRBV5-1
j_gene: TRBJ1-4
abundance: -
d_gene: -
CDR3nt: TGCGCCAGCAGCTTGCGAGGAACAGGTGAAAAACTGTTTTTT
CDR3aa: CASSLRGTGEKLFF

v_gene: TRBV5-1
j_gene: TRBJ1-2
abundance: -
d_gene: -
CDR3nt: TGCGCCAGCAGCTTGGGAGAAAACTATGGCTACACCTTC
CDR3aa: CASSLGENYGYTF

v_gene: TRBV2
j_gene: TRBJ1-1
abundance: -
d_gene: -
CDR3nt: TGTGCCAGCAGTGACCCAGGAGCCTACCTTACCGGCAGGGTCGGTGGGGCTTTCTTT
CDR3aa: CASSDPGAYLTGRVGGAFF

v_gene: TRBV30
j_gene: TRBJ1-1
abundance: -
d_gene: TRBD1
CDR3nt: TGTGCCTGGAGTCTCAGCAGGGGGCGAGGCACTGAAGCTTTCTTT
CDR3aa: CAWSLSRGRGTEAFF

v_gene: TRBV9
j_gene: TRBJ2-1
abundance: few
d_gene: TRBD2
CDR3nt: TGTGCCAGCAGCGTATCACTGCCCGGGACTAGCGGGTACCCCCAGCAGTTCTTC
CDR3aa: CASSVSLPGTSGYPQQFF

v_gene: TRBV5-1
j_gene: TRBJ2-2
abundance: -
d_gene: -
CDR3nt: TGCGCCAGCAGCTTGGGTGCTACGAACACCGGGGAGCTGTTTTTT
CDR3aa: CASSLGATNTGELFF

v_gene: TRBV5-1
j_gene: TRBJ2-5
abundance: once
d_gene: TRBD2
CDR3nt: TGCGCCAGCAGCTCGGGGGGACTAGCGGGATCCGAGACCCAGTACTTC
CDR3aa: CASSSGGLAGSETQYF

v_gene: TRBV5-4
j_gene: TRBJ1-5
abundance: -
d_gene: -
CDR3nt: TGTGCCAGCAGCTTGGCGGGCGGGAATCAGCCCCAGCATTTT
CDR3aa: CASSLAGGNQPQHF

v_gene: TRBV30
j_gene: TRBJ2-4
abundance: -
d_gene: -
CDR3nt: TGTGCCTGGAGTCCCCCGCGGGCGGATCTAGCCAAAAACATTCAGTACTTC
CDR3aa: CAWSPPRADLAKNIQYF

v_gene: TRBV5-1
j_gene: TRBJ1-3
abundance: -
d_gene: -
CDR3nt: TGCGCCAGCAGCTTGTCCGGGACTGGAAACACCATATATTTT
CDR3aa: CASSLSGTGNTIYF

v_gene: TRBV4-2
j_gene: TRBJ2-5
abundance: -
d_gene: TRBD2
CDR3nt: TGTGCCAGCAGCCAAGATCCCCGGCGACTAGCGGGACTACAGTACTTC
CDR3aa: CASSQDPRRLAGLQYF

v_gene: TRBV19
j_gene: TRBJ1-5
abundance: -
d_gene: -
CDR3nt: TGTGCCAGCCGAGGAAGGGCCGATCAGCCCCAGCATTTT
CDR3aa: CASRGRADQPQHF

v_gene: TRBV18
j_gene: TRBJ2-1
abundance: -
d_gene: -
CDR3nt: TGTGCCAGCTCGCCCCGGACCGGGAGCAGCAATGAGCAGTTCTTC
CDR3aa: CASSPRTGSSNEQFF

v_gene: TRBV4-2
j_gene: TRBJ2-6
abundance: -
d_gene: -
CDR3nt: TGTGCCAGCAGCCCCCGCCCGGCGGCTGGGGCCAACGTCCTGACTTTC
CDR3aa: CASSPRPAAGANVLTF

v_gene: TRBV15
j_gene: TRBJ1-5
abundance: -
d_gene: TRBD1
CDR3nt: TGTGCCACCAGCAGAGATGGGCGGGGACAGGGGTTTCAGCCCCAGCATTTT
CDR3aa: CATSRDGRGQGFQPQHF

v_gene: TRBV28
j_gene: TRBJ2-3
abundance: -
d_gene: -
CDR3nt: TGTGCCAGCAGTTCCATGCGGTCGGGGGATCCAGATACGCAGTATTTT
CDR3aa: CASSSMRSGDPDTQYF

v_gene: TRBV9
j_gene: TRBJ2-2
abundance: -
d_gene: -
CDR3nt: TGTGCCAGCAGGCAGGGTGAAGGGACCGGGGAGCTGTTTTTT
CDR3aa: CASRQGEGTGELFF

v_gene: TRBV28
j_gene: TRBJ1-1
abundance: -
d_gene: TRBD1
CDR3nt: TGTGCCAGCTGGGACAGAAAGAACACTGAAGCTTTCTTT
CDR3aa: CASWDRKNTEAFF

v_gene: TRBV5-6
j_gene: TRBJ1-5
abundance: few
d_gene: -
CDR3nt: TGTGCCAGCAGCTTGGGGGGAGGGTCGATAGGTCAGCCCCAGCATTTT
CDR3aa: CASSLGGGSIGQPQHF

v_gene: TRBV5-4
j_gene: TRBJ2-7
abundance: -
d_gene: -
CDR3nt: TGTGCCAGCAGCCAGGAGAGATACGAGCAGTACTTC
CDR3aa: CASSQERYEQYF

v_gene: TRBV5-5
j_gene: TRBJ1-4
abundance: -
d_gene: -
CDR3nt: TGTGCCAGCCACTTGGGTAATGAAAAACTGTTTTTT
CDR3aa: CASHLGNEKLFF

v_gene: TRBV6-5
j_gene: TRBJ1-5
abundance: -
d_gene: -
CDR3nt: TGTGCCAGCAGCCTCAGAATTAATCAGCCCCAGCATTTT
CDR3aa: CASSLRINQPQHF

v_gene: TRBV30
j_gene: TRBJ1-4
abundance: -
d_gene: TRBD1
CDR3nt: TGTGCCTGGAGGCAACAGGGGGCTTGGGAAAAACTGTTTTTT
CDR3aa: CAWRQQGAWEKLFF

v_gene: TRBV28
j_gene: TRBJ2-7
abundance: -
d_gene: -
CDR3nt: TGTGCCAGCAGTCTCCCGGCCCGCTACGAGCAGTACTTC
CDR3aa: CASSLPARYEQYF

v_gene: TRBV2
j_gene: TRBJ2-1
abundance: -
d_gene: -
CDR3nt: TGTGCCAGCAGCCGTTTAAGGGGAGGGGGTGAGCAGTTCTTC
CDR3aa: CASSRLRGGGEQFF

v_gene: TRBV27
j_gene: TRBJ1-2
abundance: -
d_gene: -
CDR3nt: TGTGCCAGCAGTACCCTACAGGGCCAATATGGCTACACCTTC
CDR3aa: CASSTLQGQYGYTF

v_gene: TRBV7-9
j_gene: TRBJ2-2
abundance: -
d_gene: TRBD1
CDR3nt: TGTGCCAGCAGCTTAAGAACAGGGGGCAACACCGGGGAGCTGTTTTTT
CDR3aa: CASSLRTGGNTGELFF

v_gene: TRBV28
j_gene: TRBJ1-6
abundance: -
d_gene: -
CDR3nt: TGTGCCAGCAGTCTCCCCGAGGGGCTAAATTCACCCCTCCACTTT
CDR3aa: CASSLPEGLNSPLHF

v_gene: TRBV7-3
j_gene: TRBJ2-1
abundance: -
d_gene: TRBD2
CDR3nt: TGTGCCAGCAGCTTTAGCGGGAGCTCCTACAATGAGCAGTTCTTC
CDR3aa: CASSFSGSSYNEQFF

v_gene: TRBV5-1
j_gene: TRBJ2-7
abundance: -
d_gene: TRBD2
CDR3nt: TGCGCCAGCAGCTTGCCGACTAGCGCCTACGAGCAGTACTTC
CDR3aa: CASSLPTSAYEQYF

v_gene: TRBV2
j_gene: TRBJ2-2
abundance: -
d_gene: -
CDR3nt: TGTGCCAGCAGTGAAACGACAGCGAACACCGGGGAGCTGTTTTTT
CDR3aa: CASSETTANTGELFF

v_gene: TRBV14
j_gene: TRBJ1-4
abundance: -
d_gene: TRBD1
CDR3nt: TGTGCCAGCAGCGAGAACAGGGGCGTATGGGAAAAACTGTTTTTT
CDR3aa: CASSENRGVWEKLFF

v_gene: TRBV11-2
j_gene: TRBJ2-2
abundance: -
d_gene: -
CDR3nt: TGTGCCAGCAGCGGGACCCACACCGGGGAGCTGTTTTTT
CDR3aa: CASSGTHTGELFF

v_gene: TRBV5-8
j_gene: TRBJ1-5
abundance: -
d_gene: -
CDR3nt: TGTGCCAGCAGCCCTGGACGAAAGGATAATCAGCCCCAGCATTTT
CDR3aa: CASSPGRKDNQPQHF

v_gene: TRBV7-2
j_gene: TRBJ1-3
abundance: -
d_gene: -
CDR3nt: TGTGCCAGCAGCCCCCTGGCGGGCATCTCTGGAAACACCATATATTTT
CDR3aa: CASSPLAGISGNTIYF

v_gene: TRBV5-4
j_gene: TRBJ2-1
abundance: -
d_gene: TRBD2
CDR3nt: TGTGCCAGCAGCTCGTGGGGGACTAGAGACGATGAGCAGTTCTTC
CDR3aa: CASSSWGTRDDEQFF

v_gene: TRBV14
j_gene: TRBJ2-4
abundance: -
d_gene: TRBD2
CDR3nt: TGTGCCAGCAGCCATGCCACTGCGGGAGCCCCCAAAAACATTCAGTACTTC
CDR3aa: CASSHATAGAPKNIQYF

v_gene: TRBV7-9
j_gene: TRBJ2-2
abundance: -
d_gene: -
CDR3nt: TGTGCCAGCAGCCAGCTTAGGATGGGGTTGAGTGCCGGGGAGCTGTTTTTT
CDR3aa: CASSQLRMGLSAGELFF

v_gene: TRBV27
j_gene: TRBJ2-2
abundance: -
d_gene: TRBD1
CDR3nt: TGTGCCAGCAGTTGGGACAGAGGGGAGCTGTTTTTT
CDR3aa: CASSWDRGELFF

v_gene: TRBV14
j_gene: TRBJ1-5
abundance: -
d_gene: -
CDR3nt: TGTGCCAGCAAGGAGATCTATAGCAATCAGCCCCAGCATTTT
CDR3aa: CASKEIYSNQPQHF

v_gene: TRBV10-3
j_gene: TRBJ1-2
abundance: once
d_gene: TRBD1
CDR3nt: TGTGCCATCAGTGGACAGGGTGGCTCCGGCTACACCTTC
CDR3aa: CAISGQGGSGYTF

v_gene: TRBV9
j_gene: TRBJ1-1
abundance: -
d_gene: -
CDR3nt: TGTGCCAGCAGCCCGTTCACAGGGATGAACACTGAAGCTTTCTTT
CDR3aa: CASSPFTGMNTEAFF

v_gene: TRBV11-2
j_gene: TRBJ2-1
abundance: -
d_gene: -
CDR3nt: TGTGCCAGCAGCTTATATGGGTCACGGAATGAGCAGTTCTTC
CDR3aa: CASSLYGSRNEQFF

v_gene: TRBV19
j_gene: TRBJ1-2
abundance: -
d_gene: -
CDR3nt: TGTGCCAGTAGTGAAACCTGGGGCGGCGGCTACACCTTC
CDR3aa: CASSETWGGGYTF

v_gene: TRBV21-1
j_gene: TRBJ2-7
abundance: -
d_gene: -
CDR3nt: TGTGCCAGCAGCAAAGCACTAGCCCCCAACGAGCAGTACTTC
CDR3aa: CASSKALAPNEQYF

v_gene: TRBV7-2
j_gene: TRBJ2-7
abundance: -
d_gene: -
CDR3nt: TGTGCCAGCAGCCCGAAGGCGGGTAGGGAGCAGTACTTC
CDR3aa: CASSPKAGREQYF

v_gene: TRBV19
j_gene: TRBJ1-5
abundance: -
d_gene: TRBD1
CDR3nt: TGTGCCAGTAGTATAGATGGAGGGGGCGGTCAGCCCCAGCATTTT
CDR3aa: CASSIDGGGGQPQHF